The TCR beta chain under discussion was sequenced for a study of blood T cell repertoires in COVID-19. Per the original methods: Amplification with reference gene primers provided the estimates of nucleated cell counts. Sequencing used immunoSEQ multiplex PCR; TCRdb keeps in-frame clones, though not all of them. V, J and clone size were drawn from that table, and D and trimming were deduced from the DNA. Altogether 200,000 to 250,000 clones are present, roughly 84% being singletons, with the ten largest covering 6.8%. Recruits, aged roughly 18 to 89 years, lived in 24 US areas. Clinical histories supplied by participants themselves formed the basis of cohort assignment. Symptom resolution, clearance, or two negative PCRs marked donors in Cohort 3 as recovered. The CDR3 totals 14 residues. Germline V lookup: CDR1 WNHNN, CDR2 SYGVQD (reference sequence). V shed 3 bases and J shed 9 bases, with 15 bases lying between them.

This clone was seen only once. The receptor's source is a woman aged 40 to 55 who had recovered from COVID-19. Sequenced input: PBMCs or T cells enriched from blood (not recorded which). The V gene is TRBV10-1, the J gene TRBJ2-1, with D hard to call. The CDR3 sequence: CASSDNTIGGEQFF. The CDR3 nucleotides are TGCGCCAGCAGTGACAATACTATTGGCGGTGAGCAGTTCTTC.